This T cell receptor (beta chain) was recorded in a study of T cells after yellow fever vaccination. Findings and limits, study-wide: It was a weaker secondary response, yet one that peaked faster, at day 5 versus 15. Reappearance after the booster was observed for most primary-vaccination clones (about 96% CD4, around 90% CD8). The CD4 compartment and the CD8 compartment contained a small share of clonotypes in common.

From germline, CDR1 is SGHRS and CDR2 YFSETQ. The CDR3 extends over 15 amino acids. The V and J ends lost 5 bases and 2 bases respectively, with 15 bases between them. This clonotype turned up a few times. What it recognizes is unknown. The authors made TCR cDNA by 5'RACE template switching, adding a universal primer site and UMIs. From the 5' RACE reads, TCRdb called clonotypes with MiXCR, one entry per CDR3 protein. The sample records hundreds of thousands of distinct CDR3 sequences, 9% to 15% being singletons. Sequencing was performed on PBMCs, taken on the day of the yellow fever booster vaccination. The V gene is TRBV5-1, the J gene TRBJ2-3; D is undetermined. The clonotype originates from a man younger than 45 who received the YFV17D yellow fever vaccine. The CDR3 nucleotides read TGCGCCAGCAGGGTTGGTTCCATCTCCACAGATACGCAGTATTTT. This translates into CASRVGSISTDTQYF.